The 3 T cell receptor beta chains listed next were all sequenced from one sample in a study of cytotoxic CD8 clonotypes in ibrutinib-treated CLL. TCRdb keeps only in-frame clones here, not all; method: immunoSEQ multiplex PCR. Of roughly 200,000 clones in the sample, about two thirds are singletons; the top ten hold about an eighth. The sequenced sample was PBMCs, obtained after 24 months of ibrutinib treatment. The receptors here all came from a human donor with chronic lymphocytic leukemia.

This clone was seen a handful of times. V and J are TRBV19 and TRBJ1-5; D is ambiguous. V lost 1 base and J 3 bases, leaving 10 bases between the germline ends. The CDR3 spans 15 residues. Per germline, CDR1 LNHDA and CDR2 SQIVND (reference sequence). CDR3 coding DNA: TGTGCCAGTAGTATAGGTTCTCAGTTCAATCAGCCCCAGCATTTT. Its translation is CASSIGSQFNQPQHF.

This sequence joins TRBV29-1 and TRBJ1-2; D may be TRBD1 (5 bases). V shed 3 bases and J shed 3 bases, with 11 bases lying between them. Germline CDR1 reads SQVTM; CDR2 reads ANQGSEA. The CDR3 loop spans 13 amino acids. CDR3 sequence reads: CSVDEGRYYGYTF. CDR3 sequence (DNA): TGCAGCGTTGATGAGGGACGGTACTATGGCTACACCTTC.

This chain joins TRBV27 and TRBJ2-1, with D possibly being TRBD1 or TRBD2 (5 bases each). The V end lost 0 bases, the J end lost 5 bases, and 23 bases lay between the germline ends. CDR1 is MNHEY and CDR2 is SMNVEV in the germline V gene (reference sequence). This CDR3 spans 19 amino acids. CDR3 loop: CASSLSVLRVRGGHNEQFF. In DNA form, the CDR3 reads TGTGCCAGCAGTTTATCGGTCCTGCGGGTTCGTGGGGGACACAATGAGCAGTTCTTC.